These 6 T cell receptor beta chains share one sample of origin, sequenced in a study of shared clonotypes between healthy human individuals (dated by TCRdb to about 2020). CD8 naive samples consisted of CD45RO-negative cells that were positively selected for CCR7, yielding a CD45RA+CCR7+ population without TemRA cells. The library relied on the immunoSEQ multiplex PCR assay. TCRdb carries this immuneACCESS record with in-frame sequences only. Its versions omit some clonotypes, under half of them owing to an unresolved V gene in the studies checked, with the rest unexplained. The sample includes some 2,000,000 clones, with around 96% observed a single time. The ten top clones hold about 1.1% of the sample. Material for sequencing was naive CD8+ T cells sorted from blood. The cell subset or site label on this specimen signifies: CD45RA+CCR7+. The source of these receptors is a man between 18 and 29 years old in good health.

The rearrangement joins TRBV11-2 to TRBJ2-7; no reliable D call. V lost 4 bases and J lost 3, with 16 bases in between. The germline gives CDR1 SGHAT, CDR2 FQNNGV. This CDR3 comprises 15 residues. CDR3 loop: CASSSGLMGLYEQYF. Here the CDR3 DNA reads TGTGCCAGCAGCTCAGGCTTGATGGGCCTCTACGAGCAGTACTTC.

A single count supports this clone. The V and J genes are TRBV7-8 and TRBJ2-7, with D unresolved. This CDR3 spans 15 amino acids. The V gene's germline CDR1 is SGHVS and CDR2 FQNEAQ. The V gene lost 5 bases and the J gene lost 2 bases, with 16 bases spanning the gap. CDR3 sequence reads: CASSPHDGGPYEQYF. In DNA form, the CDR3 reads TGTGCCAGCAGCCCCCACGACGGCGGTCCCTACGAGCAGTACTTC.

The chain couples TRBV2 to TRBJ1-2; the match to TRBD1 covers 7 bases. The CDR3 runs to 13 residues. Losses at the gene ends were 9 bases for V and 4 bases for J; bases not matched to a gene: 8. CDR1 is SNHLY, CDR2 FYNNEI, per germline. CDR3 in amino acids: CARDNRGGYGYTF. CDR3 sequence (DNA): TGTGCCAGAGACAACAGGGGCGGCTATGGCTACACCTTC. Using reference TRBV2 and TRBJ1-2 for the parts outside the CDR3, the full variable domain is EPEVTQTPSHQVTQMGQEVILRCVPISNHLYFYWYRQILGQKVEFLVSFYNNEISEKSEIFDDQFSVERPDGSNFTLKIRSTKLEDSAMYFCARDNRGGYGYTFGSGTRLTVV.

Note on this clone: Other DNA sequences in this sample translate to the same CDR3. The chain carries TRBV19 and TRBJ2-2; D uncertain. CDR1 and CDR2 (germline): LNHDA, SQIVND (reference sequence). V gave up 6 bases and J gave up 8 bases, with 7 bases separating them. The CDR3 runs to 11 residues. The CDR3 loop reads CASSAPGELFF. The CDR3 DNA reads TGTGCCAGTAGCGCCCCTGGGGAGCTGTTTTTT.

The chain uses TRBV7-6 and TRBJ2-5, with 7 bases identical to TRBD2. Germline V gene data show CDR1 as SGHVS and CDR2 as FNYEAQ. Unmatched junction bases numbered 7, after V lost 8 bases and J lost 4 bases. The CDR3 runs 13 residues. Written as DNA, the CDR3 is TGTGCCAGCGGGGGAGGGCCGTCAGAGACCCAGTACTTC. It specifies CASGGGPSETQYF.

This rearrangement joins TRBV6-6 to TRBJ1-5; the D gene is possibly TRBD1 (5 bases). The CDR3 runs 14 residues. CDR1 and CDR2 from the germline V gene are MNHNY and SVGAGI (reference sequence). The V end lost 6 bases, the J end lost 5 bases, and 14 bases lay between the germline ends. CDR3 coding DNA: TGTGCCAGCAGCCTCGGATGGGGCGATCAGCCCCAGCATTTT. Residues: CASSLGWGDQPQHF.